The 4 T cell receptor beta chains below all came from one sample that was sequenced in a study of T cell changes during pregnancy in multiple sclerosis (dated by TCRdb to about 2019). Libraries were prepared through the immunoSEQ multiplex PCR assay. The clones in this table, taken by TCRdb from immuneACCESS, are in-frame only. Not every clone is retained; where verified, under half of the shortfall comes from an unresolved V gene, and the cause of the rest is unknown. Counted in this sample were some 30,000 clones; around 91% of them appeared once. The ten largest account for around 7% of the sample. The specimen was CD8+ T cells from peripheral blood mononuclear cells, collected after pregnancy. Receptors originate from a female donor with multiple sclerosis, enrolled in a pregnancy study.

The chain joins TRBV19 to TRBJ2-2; TRBD2 is a possible D gene (5 bases). This CDR3 comprises 14 residues. The ends were cut back, 10 bases at V and 2 bases at J, with 14 bases in the middle. Germline loops: CDR1 LNHDA, CDR2 SQIVND (reference sequence). Here the CDR3 reads CATSGWGNTGELFF. DNA of the CDR3: TGTGCCACGTCGGGGTGGGGAAACACCGGGGAGCTGTTTTTT.

This clone was seen more than once but under ten times. The chain joins TRBV13 to TRBJ2-1, with 7 bases matching TRBD1. V shed 5 bases, J shed 11 bases, and the junction held 15 bases outside the gene matches. Germline V gene sequence: CDR1 PRHDT, CDR2 FYEKMQ (reference sequence). The CDR3 loop spans 15 amino acids. The CDR3 spells CASSQGQLLGSQQFF. For the CDR3, the DNA is TGTGCCAGCAGCCAGGGACAGCTCCTGGGTTCTCAGCAGTTCTTC.

This clone was found once. The CDR3 region is CASSLDRERTEAFF. Written as DNA, the CDR3 is TGCGCCAGCAGCCTGGACAGGGAACGTACTGAAGCTTTCTTT. The rearrangement uses TRBV5-1 and TRBJ1-1; 8 bases align to TRBD1. Germline CDR1 SGHRS, CDR2 YFSETQ. After removal of 4 bases from V and 5 bases from J, the junction contained 7 bases not matched to a gene. The CDR3 is 14 amino acids.

This chain connects TRBV7-9 to TRBJ1-5; 10 positions agree with TRBD1. Germline V CDR1 and CDR2: SEHNR, FQNEAQ (reference sequence). The CDR3 runs to 15 residues. V lost 4 bases and J lost 9; bases outside the gene matches: 9. The CDR3 spells CASSSGTGVFRPQHF. The CDR3 DNA sequence: TGTGCCAGCAGCTCGGGGACAGGGGTATTTCGGCCCCAGCATTTT.